The TCR beta chain under discussion was sequenced for a study of shared clonotypes between healthy human individuals. Study-wide results and caveats: Of the naive CD4 clonotypes, approximately 5% were shared across several donors.

The J segment lost 4 bases and the V segment lost 5 bases, leaving 9 bases of the junction unmatched. Germline V gene data show CDR1 as SGDLS and CDR2 as YYNGEE. The CDR3 contains 15 residues. Clones were read by immunoSEQ multiplex PCR, and TCRdb kept only the in-frame ones, dropping some. The data contain millions of clones, 80% to 95% of them singletons. A note on this clone: Its antigen is not known. Other DNA sequences in the sample encode the same CDR3.

The clonotype originates from a man aged 18 to 30 in good health. Some clones in this sample may be carry-over from other donors' samples. The gene calls are TRBV9 and TRBJ2-1, with 7 bases lining up with TRBD1. The source material was naive CD4+ T cells from PBMCs. Described subset: CD45RA+ positively selected. CDR3 protein: CASSTRRDSYNEQFF. The CDR3 DNA reads as TGTGCCAGCAGTACACGTCGGGACAGTTACAATGAGCAGTTCTTC.